One and the same sample provided the 22 T cell receptor beta chains below, sequenced in a study of cytomegalovirus exposure and HLA in healthy donors. The study ran its PCR with 60 Vbeta and 13 Jbeta primers. The assay was immunoSEQ multiplex PCR, and TCRdb's table has in-frame clones only and misses some. This sample has 130,000 or so clones, with 80% found just once. The sample was PBMCs. These receptors were obtained from a man aged 25-40 years in good health and CMV-seronegative.

The genes are TRBV6-5 and TRBJ1-5, with TRBD1 matching 9 bases. The CDR3 runs 14 residues. The junction had 2 bases not matched to a gene; V was cut back by 2 bases and J by 6 bases. CDR1 and CDR2 (germline): MNHEY, SVGAGI. Here the CDR3 reads CASSYGQGIQPQHF. The CDR3 region has the DNA TGTGCCAGCAGTTACGGACAGGGGATTCAGCCCCAGCATTTT.

This clone was seen a single time. The J gene is TRBJ1-1, the V gene TRBV19; 8 bases line up with TRBD1. CDR3 length: 14 amino acids. CDR1 is LNHDA, CDR2 SQIVND, per germline (reference sequence). With V trimmed by 5 bases and J by 4 bases, 6 bases remained unmatched. This CDR3 reads CASSAQGVGTEAFF. In nucleotides, the CDR3 is TGTGCCAGTAGTGCACAGGGGGTGGGCACTGAAGCTTTCTTT. Together with reference TRBV19 and TRBJ1-1, the CDR3 gives the full variable domain: DGGITQSPKYLFRKEGQNVTLSCEQNLNHDAMYWYRQDPGQGLRLIYYSQIVNDFQKGDIAEGYSVSREKKESFPLTVTSAQKNPTAFYLCASSAQGVGTEAFFGQGTRLTVV.

This chain uses TRBV5-4 with TRBJ2-5, with 12 bases lining up with TRBD2. The germline V gene has CDR1 SGHNT and CDR2 YYREEE (reference sequence). The CDR3 extends over 16 amino acids. The V segment lost 2 bases and the J segment 4 bases; nucleotides outside the gene matches: 6. CDR3 amino acids: CASSLGLAGNLETQYF. In DNA form, the CDR3 reads TGTGCCAGCAGCTTAGGACTAGCGGGGAATTTAGAGACCCAGTACTTC.

This chain links TRBV10-3 with TRBJ1-2, with D possibly matching TRBD1 (6 bases). The V gene's germline CDR1 is ENHRY and CDR2 SYGVKD. Trimming shortened V by 6 bases and J by 0 bases, and 11 bases separated the two germline ends. The CDR3 totals 14 residues. The CDR3 DNA reads as TGTGCCATCAGAGAAGACAGGACTAACTATGGCTACACCTTC. Its protein product is CAIREDRTNYGYTF.

The rearrangement uses TRBV5-1 and TRBJ2-1; 12 nucleotides align to TRBD1. V lost 3 bases and J lost 8; bases outside the gene matches: 9. Germline loops: CDR1 SGHRS, CDR2 YFSETQ. The CDR3 totals 16 residues. The CDR3 is CASSSHLGQGADEQFF. CDR3 sequence (DNA): TGCGCCAGCAGCTCCCACTTGGGACAGGGGGCCGATGAGCAGTTCTTC.

The chain employs TRBV7-6 and TRBJ2-3, with 9 positions matching TRBD2. V trimming: 5 bases; J trimming: 1 base; junction bases outside the gene matches: 7. CDR3 length equals 16 residues. CDR1 and CDR2 (germline): SGHVS, FNYEAQ. CDR3 nucleotide sequence: TGTGCCAGCAGCACCTCAGGCGGGGGGGGCACAGATACGCAGTATTTT. The encoded protein is CASSTSGGGGTDTQYF. Together with reference TRBV7-6 and TRBJ2-3, the CDR3 gives the full variable domain: GAGVSQSPRYKVTKRGQDVALRCDPISGHVSLYWYRQALGQGPEFLTYFNYEAQQDKSGLPNDRFSAERPEGSISTLTIQRTEQRDSAMYRCASSTSGGGGTDTQYFGPGTRLTVL.

The chain employs TRBV9 and TRBJ2-1; D is perhaps TRBD2 (6 bases). The CDR3 length is 17 residues. V was trimmed by 3 bases and J by 0 bases, leaving 16 bases between them. Germline V gene lookup returns CDR1 SGDLS and CDR2 YYNGEE. CDR3 sequence (DNA): TGTGCCAGCAGCGCCCGAGGAGGGACGAGCTCCTACAATGAGCAGTTCTTC. Protein product: CASSARGGTSSYNEQFF.

The chain joins TRBV28 to TRBJ1-4; D unclear. Between the trimmed V and J ends, which lost 3 bases and 8 bases, there was a span of 19 bases. The CDR3 extends over 16 amino acids. CDR1 and CDR2 (germline): MDHEN, SYDVKM. Written as DNA, the CDR3 is TGTGCCAGCAGTTTCCTGAGGGCAGACCTTAGGGAAAAACTGTTTTTT. Translation gives CASSFLRADLREKLFF. The whole variable domain, filled in from reference TRBV28 and TRBJ1-4, reads DVKVTQSSRYLVKRTGEKVFLECVQDMDHENMFWYRQDPGLGLRLIYFSYDVKMKEKGDIPEGYSVSREKKERFSLILESASTNQTSMYLCASSFLRADLREKLFFGSGTQLSVL.

This chain connects TRBV7-6 to TRBJ1-2, with 9 positions matching TRBD1. There are 19 residues in the CDR3. The ends lost 5 bases at V and 3 bases at J; junction bases unmatched: 19. Germline values: CDR1 SGHVS, CDR2 FNYEAQ. CDR3 nucleotides: TGTGCCAGCAGCCCGACAGGGTGGGACAGGGTGAGGGATGACTATGGCTACACCTTC. Translation: CASSPTGWDRVRDDYGYTF.

J is TRBJ1-2 and V is TRBV7-8; a weak D match, TRBD1 (5 bases). The length of the CDR3 is 12 residues. The germline V and J ends were trimmed by 1 base and 8 bases, with 8 bases remaining between them. The V gene's germline CDR1 is SGHVS and CDR2 FQNEAQ. CDR3 region: CASSLGGGGYTF. The CDR3 DNA sequence: TGTGCCAGCAGCTTAGGCGGGGGAGGCTACACCTTC. Drawing the rest from reference TRBV7-8 and TRBJ1-2, the complete variable domain is GAGVSQSPRYKVAKRGQDVALRCDPISGHVSLFWYQQALGQGPEFLTYFQNEAQLDKSGLPSDRFFAERPEGSVSTLKIQRTQQEDSAVYLCASSLGGGGYTFGSGTRLTVV.

V gene TRBV28 combines with J gene TRBJ2-2, with TRBD1 matching 10 bases. CDR1 is MDHEN and CDR2 is SYDVKM in the germline V gene. The V gene end was trimmed by 5 bases and the J gene end by 3 bases; junction bases not matched to a gene: 6. This CDR3 is 16 amino acids long. CDR3 sequence reads: CASSSFGTGDTGELFF. Written as DNA, the CDR3 is TGTGCCAGCAGTAGCTTCGGGACAGGGGACACCGGGGAGCTGTTTTTT.

V is TRBV19 and J is TRBJ2-1; 11 nucleotides align to TRBD2. V dropped 3 bases and J dropped 7; count of bases not matched to a gene: 5. Germline loops: CDR1 LNHDA, CDR2 SQIVND (reference sequence). This CDR3 region has 15 residues. The CDR3 nucleotides are TGTGCCAGTAGTATTAGCGGGGGGGCCGAAAATGAGCAGTTCTTC. Translating it yields CASSISGGAENEQFF.

Concerning this clone: The same CDR3 is also encoded by other DNA sequences in this sample. V usage is TRBV2 and J usage is TRBJ2-5; D is possibly TRBD2 (7 bases). The CDR3 is 15 amino acids. Germline loops: CDR1 SNHLY, CDR2 FYNNEI. The germline V and J ends were trimmed by 0 bases and 2 bases, with 10 bases remaining between them. The CDR3 coding sequence is TGTGCCAGCAGTGAAGCGCGGGGGCCGCAAGAGACCCAGTACTTC. Its translation: CASSEARGPQETQYF.

The chain is built from TRBV7-9 and TRBJ2-5; 7 bases are a match to TRBD2. Near its end, the DNA agrees better with TRBJ2-7, so the J call may be wrong. Per germline, CDR1 SEHNR and CDR2 FQNEAQ (reference sequence). CDR3 length equals 12 residues. The chain's CDR3 is CASSPGRDEQYF. In DNA, the CDR3 is TGTGCCAGCAGCCCAGGGAGGGACGAGCAGTACTTC.

This chain connects TRBV19 to TRBJ1-2; TRBD1 agrees at 9 bases. The germline gives CDR1 LNHDA, CDR2 SQIVND (reference sequence). This CDR3 region has 15 residues. V trimming: 4 bases; J trimming: 4 bases; junction bases outside the gene matches: 7. The CDR3: CASSTMTGGTYGYTF. For the CDR3, the DNA is TGTGCCAGTAGTACGATGACAGGGGGAACCTATGGCTACACCTTC.

The V call is TRBV15, the J call TRBJ2-7; D possibly corresponds to TRBD1 (6 bases). The CDR3 has 14 amino acids. Trimming left V 3 bases short and J 3 bases short, with 12 bases between. Germline assignment: CDR1 LNHNV and CDR2 YYDKDF (reference sequence). CDR3 DNA: TGTGCCACCAGCAGGGGGGCCTCGGACTACGAGCAGTACTTC. Translating gives CATSRGASDYEQYF.

The chain employs TRBV7-9 and TRBJ1-6, with D perhaps matching TRBD1 (5 bases). Germline V CDR1 and CDR2: SEHNR, FQNEAQ (reference sequence). This CDR3 spans 18 amino acids. V was cut by 4 bases and J by 0 bases, with 16 bases left in between. CDR3 DNA sequence: TGTGCCAGCAGCTCCCTCGGAGGGGATAGCTCCTATAATTCACCCCTCCACTTT. Protein sequence: CASSSLGGDSSYNSPLHF. The whole variable domain, remainder taken from reference TRBV7-9 and TRBJ1-6, is DTGVSQNPRHKITKRGQNVTFRCDPISEHNRLYWYRQTLGQGPEFLTYFQNEAQLEKSRLLSDRFSAERPKGSFSTLEIQRTEQGDSAMYLCASSSLGGDSSYNSPLHFGNGTRLTVT.

This rearrangement joins TRBV11-2 to TRBJ2-5; possibly TRBD2 for D (6 bases). Germline lookup yields CDR1 SGHAT and CDR2 FQNNGV. The length of the CDR3 is 15 residues. Trimming stripped 1 base from V and 2 bases from J, with 11 bases between. The CDR3 DNA reads TGTGCCAGCAGCTTAGCCAGGGACTTTCAAGAGACCCAGTACTTC. Translation gives CASSLARDFQETQYF.

The V call is TRBV18, the J call TRBJ2-7; 7 nucleotides agree with TRBD1. The ends lost 1 base at V and 2 bases at J; junction bases unmatched: 2. Germline CDR1 and CDR2: KGHSH and LQKENI. The length of the CDR3 is 14 residues. This CDR3 is CASSPRDSTYEQYF. The CDR3 coding sequence is TGTGCCAGCTCACCACGGGACAGTACCTACGAGCAGTACTTC.

This sequence joins TRBV28 and TRBJ1-3; D perhaps matches TRBD1 (6 bases). Germline CDR1 is MDHEN and CDR2 is SYDVKM. Trimming stripped 6 bases from V and 4 bases from J, with 10 bases between. This CDR3 comprises 13 residues. For the CDR3, the DNA is TGTGCCAGCAGCCCCGGGACAGGAAACACCATATATTTT. Translating it yields CASSPGTGNTIYF.

The genes are TRBV2 and TRBJ1-1; 8 bases match TRBD1. The CDR3 totals 13 residues. With 6 bases clipped from V and 4 bases from J, the junction kept 4 bases outside the gene matches. Germline V lookup: CDR1 SNHLY, CDR2 FYNNEI. The CDR3 DNA is TGTGCCAGCAGCCCTACAGGGGGCACTGAAGCTTTCTTT. As protein: CASSPTGGTEAFF.

J is TRBJ1-1 and V is TRBV9; D is uncertain. Trimming took 0 bases from V and 4 from J, leaving 13 bases between them. Germline CDR1 is SGDLS and CDR2 is YYNGEE. The CDR3 contains 15 residues. DNA for the CDR3: TGTGCCAGCAGCGTAGGAGGGCGCGGCCCCACTGAAGCTTTCTTT. Translation gives CASSVGGRGPTEAFF.